This TCR beta chain emerged from a study of shared clonotypes between healthy human individuals. Naive CD45RA+ and memory CD45RA-negative subsets were split from CD4+ cells. Germline V gene sequence: CDR1 MRHNA, CDR2 SNTAGT. The CDR3 sequence is 17 residues long. V shed 1 base and J 6 bases; nucleotides not matched to a gene: 9. About this clone: As yet, its antigen is unknown.

Study-wide points: Generally, naive subsets (rather than memory subsets) showed larger estimated richness.

Some clones are missing from TCRdb's copy, which holds only in-frame ones; the method was immunoSEQ multiplex PCR. The sample lists 2.5 million or so clones; more than 90% were seen once. The sequenced sample consisted of naive CD4+ T cells sorted from blood. Subset: CD45RA+ positively selected. V gene TRBV6-4 combines with J gene TRBJ2-1; 10 bases are a match to TRBD2. The sequence came from a young man in good health. The CDR3 DNA follows: TGTGCCAGCAGTGACTGGGCTAGCGGGAGAAAGGGCAATGAGCAGTTCTTC. Translated, it gives CASSDWASGRKGNEQFF.